This T cell receptor beta chain was obtained from a study of blood T cell repertoires in COVID-19. J gave up 4 bases and V 7 bases, and 7 bases lay outside the gene matches. The germline CDR1 and CDR2 sequences are SQVTM and ANQGSEA. The CDR3 length is 13 residues. Libraries were prepared by immunoSEQ multiplex PCR; TCRdb keeps only in-frame clonotypes and omits some of them. The repertoire holds about 100,000 clones, with around 87% as singletons. Sequencing was done on a sample of peripheral blood. The clonotype comes from a woman under 40 with acute or convalescent COVID-19. The chain links TRBV29-1 to TRBJ1-1; TRBD1 matches 9 bases. The CDR3 is CSAQTGQGTEAFF. CDR3 in DNA: TGCAGCGCCCAAACGGGACAGGGCACTGAAGCTTTCTTT.